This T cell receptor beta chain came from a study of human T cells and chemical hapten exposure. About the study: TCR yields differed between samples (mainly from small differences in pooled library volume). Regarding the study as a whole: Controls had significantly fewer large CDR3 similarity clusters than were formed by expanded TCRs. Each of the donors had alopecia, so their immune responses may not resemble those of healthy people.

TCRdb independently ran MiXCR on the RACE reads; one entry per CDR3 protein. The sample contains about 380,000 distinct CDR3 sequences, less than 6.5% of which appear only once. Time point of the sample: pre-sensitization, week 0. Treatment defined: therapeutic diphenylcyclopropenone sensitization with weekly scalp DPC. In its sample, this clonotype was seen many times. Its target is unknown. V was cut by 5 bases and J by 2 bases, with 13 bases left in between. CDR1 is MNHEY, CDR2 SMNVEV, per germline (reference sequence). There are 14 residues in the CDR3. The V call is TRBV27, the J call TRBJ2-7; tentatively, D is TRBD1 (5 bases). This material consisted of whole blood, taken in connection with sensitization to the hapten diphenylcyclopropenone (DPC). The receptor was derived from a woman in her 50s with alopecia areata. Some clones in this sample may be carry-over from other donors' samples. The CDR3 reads CASSPMGPAYEQYF. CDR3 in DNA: TGTGCCAGCAGTCCGATGGGGCCGGCCTACGAGCAGTACTTC.